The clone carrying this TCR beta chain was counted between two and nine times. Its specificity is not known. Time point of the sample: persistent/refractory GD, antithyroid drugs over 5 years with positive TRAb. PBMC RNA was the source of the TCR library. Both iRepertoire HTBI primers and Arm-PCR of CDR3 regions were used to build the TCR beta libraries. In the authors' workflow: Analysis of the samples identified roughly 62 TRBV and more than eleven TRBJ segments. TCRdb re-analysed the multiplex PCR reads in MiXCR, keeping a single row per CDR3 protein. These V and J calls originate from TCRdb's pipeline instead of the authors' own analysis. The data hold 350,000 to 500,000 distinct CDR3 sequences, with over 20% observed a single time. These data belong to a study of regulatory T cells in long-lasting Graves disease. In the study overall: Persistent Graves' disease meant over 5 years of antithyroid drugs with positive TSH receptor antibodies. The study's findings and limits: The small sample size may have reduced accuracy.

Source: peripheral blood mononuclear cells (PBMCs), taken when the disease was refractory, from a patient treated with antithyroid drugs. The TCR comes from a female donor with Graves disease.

The CDR3: CASSQEDRWAEAFF. CDR3 sequence (DNA): TGTGCCAGCAGCCAAGAAGACAGGTGGGCTGAAGCTTTCTTT. The J gene is TRBJ1-1, the V gene TRBV3-1, with D maybe TRBD1 (6 bases). Deletions cut 0 bases from V and 6 bases from J, with 11 bases between. The germline CDR1 and CDR2 sequences are LGHDT and YNNKEL (reference sequence). This CDR3 spans 14 amino acids. Full variable domain (remainder filled in from reference TRBV3-1 and TRBJ1-1): DTAVSQTPKYLVTQMGNDKSIKCEQNLGHDTMYWYKQDSKKFLKIMFSYNNKELIINETVPNRFSPKSPDKAHLNLHINSLELGDSAVYFCASSQEDRWAEAFFGQGTRLTVV.